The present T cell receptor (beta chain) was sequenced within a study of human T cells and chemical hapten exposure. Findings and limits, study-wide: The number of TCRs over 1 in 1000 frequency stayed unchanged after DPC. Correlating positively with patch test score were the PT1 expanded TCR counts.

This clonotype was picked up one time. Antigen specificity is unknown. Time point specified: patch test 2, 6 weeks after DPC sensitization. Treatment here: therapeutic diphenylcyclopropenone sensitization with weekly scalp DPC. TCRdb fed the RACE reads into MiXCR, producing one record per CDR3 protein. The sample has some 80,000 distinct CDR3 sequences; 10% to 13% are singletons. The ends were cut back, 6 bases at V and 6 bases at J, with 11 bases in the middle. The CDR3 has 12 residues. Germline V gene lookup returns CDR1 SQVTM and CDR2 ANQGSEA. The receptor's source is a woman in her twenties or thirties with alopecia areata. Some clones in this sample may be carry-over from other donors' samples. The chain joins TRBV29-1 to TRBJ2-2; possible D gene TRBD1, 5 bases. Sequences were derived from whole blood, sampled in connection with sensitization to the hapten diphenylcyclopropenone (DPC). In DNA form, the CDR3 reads TGCAGCGTCAAAGGGGTTCCCGGGGAGCTGTTTTTT. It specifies CSVKGVPGELFF.